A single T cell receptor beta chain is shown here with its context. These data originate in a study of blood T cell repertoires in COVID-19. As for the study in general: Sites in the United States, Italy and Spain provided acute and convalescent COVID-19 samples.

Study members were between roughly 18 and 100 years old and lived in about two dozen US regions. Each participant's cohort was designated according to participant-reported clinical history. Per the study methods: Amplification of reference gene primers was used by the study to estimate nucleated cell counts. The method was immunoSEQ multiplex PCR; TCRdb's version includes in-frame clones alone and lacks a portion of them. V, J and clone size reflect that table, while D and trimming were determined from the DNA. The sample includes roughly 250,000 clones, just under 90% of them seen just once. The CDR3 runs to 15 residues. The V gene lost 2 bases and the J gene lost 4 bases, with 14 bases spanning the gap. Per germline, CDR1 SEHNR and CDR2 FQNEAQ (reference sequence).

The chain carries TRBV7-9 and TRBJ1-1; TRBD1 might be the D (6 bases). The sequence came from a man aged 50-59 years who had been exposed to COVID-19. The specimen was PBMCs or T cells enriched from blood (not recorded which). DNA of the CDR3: TGTGCCAGCAGCTTAATTGAGGGGGGGTTCACTGAAGCTTTCTTT. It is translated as CASSLIEGGFTEAFF. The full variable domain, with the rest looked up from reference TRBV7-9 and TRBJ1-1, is DTGVSQNPRHKITKRGQNVTFRCDPISEHNRLYWYRQTLGQGPEFLTYFQNEAQLEKSRLLSDRFSAERPKGSFSTLEIQRTEQGDSAMYLCASSLIEGGFTEAFFGQGTRLTVV.